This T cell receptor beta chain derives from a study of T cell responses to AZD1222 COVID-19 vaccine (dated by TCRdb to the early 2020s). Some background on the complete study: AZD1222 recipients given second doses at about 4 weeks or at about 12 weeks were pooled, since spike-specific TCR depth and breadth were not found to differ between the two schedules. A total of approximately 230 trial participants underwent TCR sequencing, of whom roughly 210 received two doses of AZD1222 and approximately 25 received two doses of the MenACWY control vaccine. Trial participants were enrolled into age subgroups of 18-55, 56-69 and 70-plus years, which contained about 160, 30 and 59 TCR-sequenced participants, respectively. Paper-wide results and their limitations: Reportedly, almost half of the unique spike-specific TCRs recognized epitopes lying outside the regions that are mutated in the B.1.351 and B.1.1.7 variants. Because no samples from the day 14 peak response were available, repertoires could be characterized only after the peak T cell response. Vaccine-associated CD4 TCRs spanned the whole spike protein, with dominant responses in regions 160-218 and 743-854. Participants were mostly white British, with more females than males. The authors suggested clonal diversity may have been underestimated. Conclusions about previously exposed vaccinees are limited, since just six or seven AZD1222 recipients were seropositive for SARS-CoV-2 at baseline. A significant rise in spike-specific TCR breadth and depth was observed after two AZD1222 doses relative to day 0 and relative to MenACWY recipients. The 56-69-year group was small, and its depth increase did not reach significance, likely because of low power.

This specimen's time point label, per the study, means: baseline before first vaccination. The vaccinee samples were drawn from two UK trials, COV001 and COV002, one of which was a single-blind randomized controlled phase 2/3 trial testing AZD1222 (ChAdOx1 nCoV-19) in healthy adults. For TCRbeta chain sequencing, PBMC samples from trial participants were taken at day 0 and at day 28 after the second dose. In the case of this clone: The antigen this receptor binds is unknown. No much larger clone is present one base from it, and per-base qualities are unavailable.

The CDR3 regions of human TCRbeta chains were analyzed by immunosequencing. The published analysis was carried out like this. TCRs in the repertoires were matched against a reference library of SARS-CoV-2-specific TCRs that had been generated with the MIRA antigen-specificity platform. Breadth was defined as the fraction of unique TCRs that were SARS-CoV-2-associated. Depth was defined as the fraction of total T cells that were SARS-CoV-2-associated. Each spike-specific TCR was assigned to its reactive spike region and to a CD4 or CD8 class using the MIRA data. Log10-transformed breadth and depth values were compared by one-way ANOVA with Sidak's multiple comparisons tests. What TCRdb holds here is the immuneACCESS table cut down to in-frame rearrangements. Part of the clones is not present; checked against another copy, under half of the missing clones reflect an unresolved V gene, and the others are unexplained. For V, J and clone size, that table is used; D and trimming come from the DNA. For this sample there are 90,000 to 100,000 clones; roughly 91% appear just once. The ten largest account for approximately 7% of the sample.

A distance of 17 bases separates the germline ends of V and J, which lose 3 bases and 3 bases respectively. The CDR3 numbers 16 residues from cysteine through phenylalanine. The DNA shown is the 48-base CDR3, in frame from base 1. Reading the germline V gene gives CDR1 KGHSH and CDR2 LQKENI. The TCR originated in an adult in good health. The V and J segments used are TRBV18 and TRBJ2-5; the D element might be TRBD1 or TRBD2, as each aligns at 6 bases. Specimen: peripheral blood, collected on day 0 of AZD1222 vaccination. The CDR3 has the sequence CASSPGGQRGEETQYF. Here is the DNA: TGTGCCAGCTCACCGGGAGGACAGAGGGGAGAAGAGACCCAGTACTTC.